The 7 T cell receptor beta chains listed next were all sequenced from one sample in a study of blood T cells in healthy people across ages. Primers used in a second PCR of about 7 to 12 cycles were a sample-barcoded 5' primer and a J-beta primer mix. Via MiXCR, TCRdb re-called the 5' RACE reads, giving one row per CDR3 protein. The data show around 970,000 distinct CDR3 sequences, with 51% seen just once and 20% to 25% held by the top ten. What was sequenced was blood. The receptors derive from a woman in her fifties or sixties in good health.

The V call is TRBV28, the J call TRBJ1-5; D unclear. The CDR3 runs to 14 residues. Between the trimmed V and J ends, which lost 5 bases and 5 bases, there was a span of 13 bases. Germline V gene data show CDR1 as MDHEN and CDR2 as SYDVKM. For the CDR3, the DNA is TGTGCCAGCAGTATCGTACAGCAGCATCAGCCCCAGCATTTT. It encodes CASSIVQQHQPQHF.

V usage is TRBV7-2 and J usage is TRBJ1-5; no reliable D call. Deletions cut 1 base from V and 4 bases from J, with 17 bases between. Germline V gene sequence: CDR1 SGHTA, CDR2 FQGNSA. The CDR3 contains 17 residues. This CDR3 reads CASSLGNDGVANQPQHF. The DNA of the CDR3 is TGTGCCAGCAGCTTAGGTAATGACGGGGTTGCAAATCAGCCCCAGCATTTT.

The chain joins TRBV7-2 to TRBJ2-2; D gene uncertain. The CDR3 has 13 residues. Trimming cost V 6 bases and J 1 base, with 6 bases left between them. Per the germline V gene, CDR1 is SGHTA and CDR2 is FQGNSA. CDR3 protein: CASRLQNTGELFF. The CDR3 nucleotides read TGTGCCAGCAGACTACAGAACACCGGGGAGCTGTTTTTT.

In DNA form, the CDR3 reads TGTGCCAGCAGCCAACAGGGGGTGGAGGAGACCCAGTACTTC. Translating it yields CASSQQGVEETQYF. V gene TRBV28 combines with J gene TRBJ2-5; 8 bases are a match to TRBD1. CDR3 length equals 14 residues. Germline V gene data show CDR1 as MDHEN and CDR2 as SYDVKM. Trimming at V came to 6 bases and at J to 5 bases, leaving 8 bases not matched to a gene.

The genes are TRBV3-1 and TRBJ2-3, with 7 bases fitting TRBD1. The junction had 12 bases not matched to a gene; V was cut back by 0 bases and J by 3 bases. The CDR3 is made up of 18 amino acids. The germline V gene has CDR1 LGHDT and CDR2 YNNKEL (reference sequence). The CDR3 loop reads CASSQDWGTGVGTDTQYF. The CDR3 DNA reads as TGTGCCAGCAGCCAAGATTGGGGCACAGGGGTTGGGACAGATACGCAGTATTTT.

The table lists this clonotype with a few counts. The CDR3 loop is CASSEVSGTFNEQFF. For the CDR3, the DNA is TGTGCCAGCAGCGAGGTCTCCGGGACATTCAATGAGCAGTTCTTC. The J gene is TRBJ2-1, the V gene TRBV6-1; tentatively, D is TRBD1 (6 bases). V was trimmed by 6 bases and J by 6 bases, leaving 18 bases between them. The CDR3 totals 15 residues. Germline CDR1 MNHNS, CDR2 SASEGT.

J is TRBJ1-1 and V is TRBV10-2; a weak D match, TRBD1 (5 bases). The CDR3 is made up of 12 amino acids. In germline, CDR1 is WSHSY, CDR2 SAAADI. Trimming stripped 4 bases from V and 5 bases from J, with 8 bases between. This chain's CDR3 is CASSVGQTEAFF. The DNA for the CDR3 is TGCGCCAGCAGTGTGGGGCAAACTGAAGCTTTCTTT.